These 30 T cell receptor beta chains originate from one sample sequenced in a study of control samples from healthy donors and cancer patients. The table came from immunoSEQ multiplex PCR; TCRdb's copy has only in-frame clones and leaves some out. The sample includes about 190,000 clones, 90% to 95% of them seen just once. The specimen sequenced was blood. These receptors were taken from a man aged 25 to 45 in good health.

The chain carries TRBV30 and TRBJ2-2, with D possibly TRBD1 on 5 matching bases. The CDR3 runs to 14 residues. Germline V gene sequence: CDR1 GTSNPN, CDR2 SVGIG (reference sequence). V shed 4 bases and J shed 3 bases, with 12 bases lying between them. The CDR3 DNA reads TGTGCCTGGAACCGGGTAGGGGACACCGGGGAGCTGTTTTTT. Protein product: CAWNRVGDTGELFF.

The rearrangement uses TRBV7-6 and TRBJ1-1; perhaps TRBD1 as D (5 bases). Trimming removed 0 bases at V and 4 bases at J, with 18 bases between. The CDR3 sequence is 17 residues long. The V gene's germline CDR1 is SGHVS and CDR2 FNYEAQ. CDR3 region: CASSLAPAGPPVTEAFF. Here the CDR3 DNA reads TGTGCCAGCAGCTTAGCGCCGGCAGGGCCCCCAGTCACTGAAGCTTTCTTT.

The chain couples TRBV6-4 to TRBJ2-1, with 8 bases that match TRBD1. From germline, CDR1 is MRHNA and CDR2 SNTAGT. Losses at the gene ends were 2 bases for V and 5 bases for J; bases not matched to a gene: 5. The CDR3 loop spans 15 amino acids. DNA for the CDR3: TGTGCCAGCAGTGACGGGCAGGGGGCCCACAATGAGCAGTTCTTC. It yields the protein CASSDGQGAHNEQFF.

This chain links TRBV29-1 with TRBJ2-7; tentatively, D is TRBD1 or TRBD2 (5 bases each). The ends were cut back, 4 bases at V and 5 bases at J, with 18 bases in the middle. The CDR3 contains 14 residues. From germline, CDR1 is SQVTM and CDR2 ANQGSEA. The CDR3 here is CSVVRGQGKDEQYF. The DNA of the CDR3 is TGCAGCGTTGTGAGAGGGCAGGGAAAGGACGAGCAGTACTTC.

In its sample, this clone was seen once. The CDR3 is CASSQRLAGGFDEQFF. The CDR3 DNA reads TGTGCCAGCAGCCAGAGACTAGCGGGGGGGTTCGATGAGCAGTTCTTC. V and J are TRBV4-2 and TRBJ2-1; 14 bases agree with TRBD2. The CDR3 is 16 amino acids. CDR1 and CDR2 (germline): LGHNA, YNFKEQ. V was clipped by 3 bases and J by 8 bases; unmatched bases: 6.

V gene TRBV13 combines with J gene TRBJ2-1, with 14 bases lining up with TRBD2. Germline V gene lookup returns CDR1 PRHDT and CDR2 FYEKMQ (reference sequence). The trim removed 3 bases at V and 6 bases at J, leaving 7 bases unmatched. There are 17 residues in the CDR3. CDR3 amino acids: CASSLARTSGGTNEQFF. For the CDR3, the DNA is TGTGCCAGCAGCTTGGCCCGGACTAGCGGGGGGACCAATGAGCAGTTCTTC.

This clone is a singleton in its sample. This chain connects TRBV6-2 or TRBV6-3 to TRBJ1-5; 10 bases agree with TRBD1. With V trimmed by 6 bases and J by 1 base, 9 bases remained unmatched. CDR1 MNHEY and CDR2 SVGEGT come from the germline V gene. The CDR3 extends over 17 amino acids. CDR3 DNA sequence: TGTGCCAGCAGCATAAGACAGGGGGCGAGGAGCAATCAGCCCCAGCATTTT. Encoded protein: CASSIRQGARSNQPQHF.

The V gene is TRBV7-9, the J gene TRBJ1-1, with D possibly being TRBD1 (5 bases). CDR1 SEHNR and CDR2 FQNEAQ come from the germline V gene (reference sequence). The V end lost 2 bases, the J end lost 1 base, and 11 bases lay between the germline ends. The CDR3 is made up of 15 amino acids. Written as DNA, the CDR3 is TGTGCCAGCAGCTTAATGGAGGGGCAGAACACTGAAGCTTTCTTT. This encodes CASSLMEGQNTEAFF.

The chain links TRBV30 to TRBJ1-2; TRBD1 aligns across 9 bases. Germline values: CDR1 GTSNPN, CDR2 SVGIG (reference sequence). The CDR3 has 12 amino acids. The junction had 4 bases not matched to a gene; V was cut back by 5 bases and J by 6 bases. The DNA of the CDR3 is TGTGCCTGGCGACAGGGGGTCGATGGCTACACCTTC. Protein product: CAWRQGVDGYTF.

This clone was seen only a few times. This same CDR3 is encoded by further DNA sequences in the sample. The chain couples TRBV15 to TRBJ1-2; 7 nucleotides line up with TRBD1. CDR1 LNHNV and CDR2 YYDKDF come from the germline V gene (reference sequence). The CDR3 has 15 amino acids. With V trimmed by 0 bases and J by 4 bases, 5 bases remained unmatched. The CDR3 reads CATSRDRGGGYGYTF. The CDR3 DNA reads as TGTGCCACCAGCAGAGATCGAGGGGGCGGCTATGGCTACACCTTC.

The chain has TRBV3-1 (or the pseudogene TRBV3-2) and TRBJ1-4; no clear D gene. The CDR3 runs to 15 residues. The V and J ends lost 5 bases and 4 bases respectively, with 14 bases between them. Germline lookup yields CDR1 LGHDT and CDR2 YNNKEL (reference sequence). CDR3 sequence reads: CASSFWQVHNEKLFF. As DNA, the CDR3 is TGTGCCAGCAGCTTCTGGCAGGTTCATAATGAAAAACTGTTTTTT.

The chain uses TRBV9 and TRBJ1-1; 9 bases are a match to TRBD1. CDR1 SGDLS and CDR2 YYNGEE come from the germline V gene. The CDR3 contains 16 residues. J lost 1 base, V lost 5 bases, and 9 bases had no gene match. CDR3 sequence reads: CASSRDRDLSNTEAFF. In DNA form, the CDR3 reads TGTGCCAGCAGTCGGGACAGGGATTTATCGAACACTGAAGCTTTCTTT.

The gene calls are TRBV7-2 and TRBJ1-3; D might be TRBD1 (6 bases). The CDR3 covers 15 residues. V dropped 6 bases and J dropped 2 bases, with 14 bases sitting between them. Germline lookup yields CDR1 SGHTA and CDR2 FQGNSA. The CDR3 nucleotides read TGTGCCAGCAGTTACCAGGGGAGGCCTGGAAACACCATATATTTT. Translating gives CASSYQGRPGNTIYF.

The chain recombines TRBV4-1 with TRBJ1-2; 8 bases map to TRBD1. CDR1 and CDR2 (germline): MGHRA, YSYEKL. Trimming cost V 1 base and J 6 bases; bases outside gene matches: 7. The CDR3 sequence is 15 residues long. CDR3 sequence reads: CASSQVKTGADGYTF. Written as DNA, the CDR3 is TGCGCCAGCAGCCAAGTAAAGACAGGGGCCGATGGCTACACCTTC.

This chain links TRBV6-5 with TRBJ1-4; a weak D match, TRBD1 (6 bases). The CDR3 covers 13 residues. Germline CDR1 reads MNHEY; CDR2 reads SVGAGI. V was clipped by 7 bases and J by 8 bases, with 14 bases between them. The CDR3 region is CASIRTVREKLFF. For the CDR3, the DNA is TGTGCCAGCATCAGGACAGTCAGGGAAAAACTGTTTTTT.

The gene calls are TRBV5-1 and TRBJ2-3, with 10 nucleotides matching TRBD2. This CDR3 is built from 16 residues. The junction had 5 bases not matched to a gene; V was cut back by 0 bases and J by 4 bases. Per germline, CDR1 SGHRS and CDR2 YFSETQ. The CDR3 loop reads CASSLALAGVSDTQYF. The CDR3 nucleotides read TGCGCCAGCAGCTTGGCGCTAGCGGGGGTTTCAGATACGCAGTATTTT. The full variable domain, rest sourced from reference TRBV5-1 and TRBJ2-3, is KAGVTQTPRYLIKTRGQQVTLSCSPISGHRSVSWYQQTPGQGLQFLFEYFSETQRNKGNFPGRFSGRQFSNSRSEMNVSTLELGDSALYLCASSLALAGVSDTQYFGPGTRLTVL.

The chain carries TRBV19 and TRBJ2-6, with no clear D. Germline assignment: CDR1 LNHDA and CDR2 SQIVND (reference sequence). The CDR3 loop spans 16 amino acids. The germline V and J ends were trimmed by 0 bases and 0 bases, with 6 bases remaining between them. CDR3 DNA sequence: TGTGCCAGTAGTATAGAAATTATCTCTGGGGCCAACGTCCTGACTTTC. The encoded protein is CASSIEIISGANVLTF.

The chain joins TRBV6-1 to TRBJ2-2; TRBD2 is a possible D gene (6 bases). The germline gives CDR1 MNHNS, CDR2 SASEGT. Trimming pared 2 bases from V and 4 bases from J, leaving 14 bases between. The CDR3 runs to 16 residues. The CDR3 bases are TGTGCCAGCAGTGAAACCGACGGGGGACCCACCGGGGAGCTGTTTTTT. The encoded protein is CASSETDGGPTGELFF.

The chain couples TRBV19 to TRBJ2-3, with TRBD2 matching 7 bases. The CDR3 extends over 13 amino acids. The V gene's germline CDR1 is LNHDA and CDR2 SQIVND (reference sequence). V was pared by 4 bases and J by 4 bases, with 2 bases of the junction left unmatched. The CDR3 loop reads CASSRGGSDTQYF. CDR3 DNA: TGTGCCAGTAGTAGGGGGGGATCAGATACGCAGTATTTT.

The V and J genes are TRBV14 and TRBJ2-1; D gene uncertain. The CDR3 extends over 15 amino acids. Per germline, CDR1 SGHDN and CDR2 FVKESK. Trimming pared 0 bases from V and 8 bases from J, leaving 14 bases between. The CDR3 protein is CASSQDLGPGYEQFF. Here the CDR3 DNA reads TGTGCCAGCAGCCAAGATTTAGGTCCCGGCTATGAGCAGTTCTTC. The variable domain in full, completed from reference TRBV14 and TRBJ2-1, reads EAGVTQFPSHSVIEKGQTVTLRCDPISGHDNLYWYRRVMGKEIKFLLHFVKESKQDESGMPNNRFLAERTGGTYSTLKVQPAELEDSGVYFCASSQDLGPGYEQFFGPGTRLTVL.

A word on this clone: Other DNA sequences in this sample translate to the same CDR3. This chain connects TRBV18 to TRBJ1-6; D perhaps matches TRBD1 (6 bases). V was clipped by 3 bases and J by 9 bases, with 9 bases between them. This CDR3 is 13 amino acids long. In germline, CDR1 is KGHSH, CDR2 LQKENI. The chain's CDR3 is CASSPDSSSPLHF. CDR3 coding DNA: TGTGCCAGCTCACCGGACAGTAGTTCACCCCTCCACTTT. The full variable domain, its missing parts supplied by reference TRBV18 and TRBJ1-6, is NAGVMQNPRHLVRRRGQEARLRCSPMKGHSHVYWYRQLPEEGLKFMVYLQKENIIDESGMPKERFSAEFPKEGPSILRIQQVVRGDSAAYFCASSPDSSSPLHFGNGTRLTVT.

DNA for the CDR3: TGTGCCAGCTCGCGCTCCGGGACAGGGGAGGAGACCCAGTACTTC. This codes for CASSRSGTGEETQYF. The chain uses TRBV18 and TRBJ2-5; 10 nucleotides match TRBD1. V trimming: 6 bases; J trimming: 5 bases; junction bases outside the gene matches: 9. CDR3 size: 15 residues. The germline gives CDR1 KGHSH, CDR2 LQKENI.

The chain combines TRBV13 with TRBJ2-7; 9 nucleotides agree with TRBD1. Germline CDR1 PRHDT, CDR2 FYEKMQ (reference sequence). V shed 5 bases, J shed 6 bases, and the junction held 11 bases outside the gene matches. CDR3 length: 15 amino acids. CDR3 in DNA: TGTGCCAGCAGCCTAAACCCGGACAGGGGAGGCGAGCAGTACTTC. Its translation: CASSLNPDRGGEQYF.

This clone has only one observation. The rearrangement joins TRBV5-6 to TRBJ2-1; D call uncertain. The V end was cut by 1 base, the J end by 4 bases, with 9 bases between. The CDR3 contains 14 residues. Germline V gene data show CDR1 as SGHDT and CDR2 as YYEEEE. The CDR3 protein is CASSLMLGYNEQFF. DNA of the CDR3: TGTGCCAGCAGCTTGATGTTGGGGTACAATGAGCAGTTCTTC.

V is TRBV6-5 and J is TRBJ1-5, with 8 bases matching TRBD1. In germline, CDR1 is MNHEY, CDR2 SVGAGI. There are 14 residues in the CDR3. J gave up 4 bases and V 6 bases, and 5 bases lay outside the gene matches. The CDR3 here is CASSADRDNQPQHF. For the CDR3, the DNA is TGTGCCAGCAGCGCGGACAGGGATAATCAGCCCCAGCATTTT.

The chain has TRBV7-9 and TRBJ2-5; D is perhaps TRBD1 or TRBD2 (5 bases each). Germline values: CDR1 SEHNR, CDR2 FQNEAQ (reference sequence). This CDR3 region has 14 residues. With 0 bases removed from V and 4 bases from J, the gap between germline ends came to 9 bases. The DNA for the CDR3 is TGTGCCAGCAGCTTAGCGGGGGACGGAGAGACCCAGTACTTC. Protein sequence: CASSLAGDGETQYF.

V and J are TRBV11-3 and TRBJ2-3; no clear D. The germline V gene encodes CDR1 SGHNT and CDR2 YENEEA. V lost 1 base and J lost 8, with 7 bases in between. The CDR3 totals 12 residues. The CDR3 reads CASSLVDGTQYF. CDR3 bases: TGTGCCAGCAGCTTAGTCGATGGTACGCAGTATTTT.

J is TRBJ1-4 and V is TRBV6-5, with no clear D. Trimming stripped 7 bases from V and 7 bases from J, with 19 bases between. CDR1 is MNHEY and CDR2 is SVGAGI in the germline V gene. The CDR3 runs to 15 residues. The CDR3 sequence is CASKGQLGPREKLFF. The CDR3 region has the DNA TGTGCCAGCAAAGGGCAGCTCGGGCCTCGTGAAAAACTGTTTTTT.

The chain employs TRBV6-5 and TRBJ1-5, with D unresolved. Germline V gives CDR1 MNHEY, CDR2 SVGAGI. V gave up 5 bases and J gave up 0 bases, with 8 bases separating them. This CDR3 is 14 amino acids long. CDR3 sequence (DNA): TGTGCCAGCAGTACCTCTCATAGCAATCAGCCCCAGCATTTT. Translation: CASSTSHSNQPQHF.

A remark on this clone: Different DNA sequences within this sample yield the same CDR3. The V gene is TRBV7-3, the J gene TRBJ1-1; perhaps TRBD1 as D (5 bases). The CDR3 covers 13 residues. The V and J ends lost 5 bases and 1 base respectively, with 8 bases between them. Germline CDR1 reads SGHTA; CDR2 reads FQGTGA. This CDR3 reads CASSPGGNTEAFF. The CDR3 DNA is TGTGCCAGCAGCCCCGGGGGGAACACTGAAGCTTTCTTT.